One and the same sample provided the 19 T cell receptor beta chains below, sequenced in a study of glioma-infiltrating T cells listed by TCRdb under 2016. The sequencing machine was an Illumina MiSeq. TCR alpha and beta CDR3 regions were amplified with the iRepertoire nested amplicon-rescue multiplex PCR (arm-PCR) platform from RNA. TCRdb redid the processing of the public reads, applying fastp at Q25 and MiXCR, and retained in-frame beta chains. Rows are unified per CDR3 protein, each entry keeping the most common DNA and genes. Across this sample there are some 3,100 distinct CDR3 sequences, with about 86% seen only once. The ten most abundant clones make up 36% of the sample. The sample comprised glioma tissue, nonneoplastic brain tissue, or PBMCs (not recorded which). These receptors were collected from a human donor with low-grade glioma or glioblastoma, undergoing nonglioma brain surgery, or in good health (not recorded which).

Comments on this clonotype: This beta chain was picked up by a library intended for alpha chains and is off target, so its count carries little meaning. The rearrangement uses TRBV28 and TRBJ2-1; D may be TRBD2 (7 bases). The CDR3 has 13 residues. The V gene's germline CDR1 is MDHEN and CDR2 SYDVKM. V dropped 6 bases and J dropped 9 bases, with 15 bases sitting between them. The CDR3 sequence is CASRSTGRGEQFF. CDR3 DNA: TGTGCCAGCAGATCTACAGGGAGGGGTGAGCAGTTCTTC.

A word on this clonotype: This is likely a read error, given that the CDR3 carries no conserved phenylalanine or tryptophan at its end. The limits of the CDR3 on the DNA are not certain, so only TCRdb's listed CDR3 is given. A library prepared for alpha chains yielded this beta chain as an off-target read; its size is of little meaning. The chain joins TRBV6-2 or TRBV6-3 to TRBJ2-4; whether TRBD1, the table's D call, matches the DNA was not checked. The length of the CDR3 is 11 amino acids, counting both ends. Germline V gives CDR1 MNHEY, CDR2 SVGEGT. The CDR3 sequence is CASSEGQGVST.

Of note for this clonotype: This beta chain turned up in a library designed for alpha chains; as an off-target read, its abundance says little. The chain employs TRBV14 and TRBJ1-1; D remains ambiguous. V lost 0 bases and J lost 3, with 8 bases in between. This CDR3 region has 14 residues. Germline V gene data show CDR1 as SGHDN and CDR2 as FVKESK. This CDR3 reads CASSQDRVYTEAFF. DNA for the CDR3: TGTGCCAGCAGCCAAGATCGAGTGTACACTGAAGCTTTCTTT.

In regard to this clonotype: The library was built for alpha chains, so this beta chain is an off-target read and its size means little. This CDR3 reads CATSRERPGEQYF. The CDR3, as DNA: TGTGCCACCAGCAGAGAGAGGCCGGGAGAGCAGTACTTC. The rearrangement uses TRBV15 and TRBJ2-7; tentative D call: TRBD2 (5 bases). This CDR3 is 13 amino acids long. Trimming shortened V by 0 bases and J by 7 bases, and 10 bases separated the two germline ends. CDR1 is LNHNV and CDR2 is YYDKDF in the germline V gene (reference sequence).

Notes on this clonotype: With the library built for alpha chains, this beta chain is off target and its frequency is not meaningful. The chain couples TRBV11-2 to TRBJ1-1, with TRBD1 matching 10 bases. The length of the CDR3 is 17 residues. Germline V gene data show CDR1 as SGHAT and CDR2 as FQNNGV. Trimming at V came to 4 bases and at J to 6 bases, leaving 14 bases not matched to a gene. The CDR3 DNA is TGTGCCAGCAGCTCACAGACTCCGGACAGGGGGGAGGCTGAAGCTTTCTTT. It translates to CASSSQTPDRGEAEAFF.

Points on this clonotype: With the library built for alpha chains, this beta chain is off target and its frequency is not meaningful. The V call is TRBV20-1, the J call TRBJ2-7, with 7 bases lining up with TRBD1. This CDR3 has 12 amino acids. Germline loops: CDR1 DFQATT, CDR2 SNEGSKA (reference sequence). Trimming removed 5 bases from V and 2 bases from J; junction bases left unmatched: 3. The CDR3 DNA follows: TGCAGTGCTGGGACAGCCGCCTACGAGCAGTACTTC. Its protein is CSAGTAAYEQYF.

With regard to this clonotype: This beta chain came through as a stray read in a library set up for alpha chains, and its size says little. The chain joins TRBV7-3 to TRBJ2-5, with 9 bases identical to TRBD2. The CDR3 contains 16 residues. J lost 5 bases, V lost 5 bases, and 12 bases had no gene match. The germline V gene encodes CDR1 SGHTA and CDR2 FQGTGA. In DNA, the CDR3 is TGTGCCAGCAGCCCTACCGGCGGGGGGGGGTGGGAGACCCAGTACTTC. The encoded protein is CASSPTGGGGWETQYF.

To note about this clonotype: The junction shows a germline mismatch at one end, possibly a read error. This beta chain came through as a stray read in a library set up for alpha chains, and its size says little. The CDR3 region has the DNA TGTGCCAGCAGTTACTTAGCGGGGGTTGCAGATACGCAGTACTTT. Residues: CASSYLAGVADTQYF. The chain employs TRBV6-2 or TRBV6-3 and TRBJ2-3; TRBD2 aligns across 9 bases. The length of the CDR3 is 15 residues. Germline-derived CDR1 and CDR2 are MNHEY and SVGEGT.

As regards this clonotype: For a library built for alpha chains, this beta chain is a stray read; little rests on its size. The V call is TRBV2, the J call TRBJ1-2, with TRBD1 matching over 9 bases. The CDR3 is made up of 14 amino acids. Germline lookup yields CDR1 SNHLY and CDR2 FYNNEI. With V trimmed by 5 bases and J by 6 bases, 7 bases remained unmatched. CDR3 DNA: TGTGCCAGCAGTATCCGGGACAGGGATGATGGCTACACCTTC. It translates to CASSIRDRDDGYTF.

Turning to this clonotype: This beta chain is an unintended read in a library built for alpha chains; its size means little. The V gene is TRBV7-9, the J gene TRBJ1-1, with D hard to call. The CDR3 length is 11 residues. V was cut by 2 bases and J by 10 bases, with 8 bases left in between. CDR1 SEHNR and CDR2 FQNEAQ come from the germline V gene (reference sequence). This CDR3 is CASSLTRGAFF. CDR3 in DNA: TGTGCCAGCAGCTTAACCCGGGGAGCTTTCTTT.

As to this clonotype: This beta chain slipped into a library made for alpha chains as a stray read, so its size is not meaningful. The CDR3 protein is CASSETPHEQYF. The CDR3 nucleotides read TGTGCCAGCAGTGAAACGCCCCACGAGCAGTACTTC. This chain links TRBV2 with TRBJ2-7; D uncertain. The CDR3 contains 12 residues. The ends were cut back, 2 bases at V and 5 bases at J, with 7 bases in the middle. Germline V gene lookup returns CDR1 SNHLY and CDR2 FYNNEI.

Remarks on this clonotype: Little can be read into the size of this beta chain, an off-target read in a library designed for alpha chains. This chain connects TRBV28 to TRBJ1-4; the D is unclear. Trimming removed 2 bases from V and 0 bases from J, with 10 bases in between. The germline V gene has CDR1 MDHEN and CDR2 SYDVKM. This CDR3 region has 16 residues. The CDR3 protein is CASSLLGGATNEKLFF. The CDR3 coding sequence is TGTGCCAGCAGTTTACTTGGCGGCGCAACTAATGAAAAACTGTTTTTT.

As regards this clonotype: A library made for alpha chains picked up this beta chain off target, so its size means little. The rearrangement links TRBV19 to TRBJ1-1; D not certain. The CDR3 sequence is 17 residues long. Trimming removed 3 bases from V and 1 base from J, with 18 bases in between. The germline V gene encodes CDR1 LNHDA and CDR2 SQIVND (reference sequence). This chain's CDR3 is CASSIGRSGVRNTEAFF. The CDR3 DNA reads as TGTGCCAGTAGTATCGGCAGGAGCGGGGTGCGGAACACTGAAGCTTTCTTT.

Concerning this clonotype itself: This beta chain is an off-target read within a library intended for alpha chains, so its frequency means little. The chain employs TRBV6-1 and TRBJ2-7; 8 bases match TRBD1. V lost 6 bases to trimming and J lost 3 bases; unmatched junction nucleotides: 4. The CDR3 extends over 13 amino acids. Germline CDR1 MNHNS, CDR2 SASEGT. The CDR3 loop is CASRPGGRYEQYF. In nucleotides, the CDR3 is TGTGCCAGCAGGCCAGGGGGCCGCTACGAGCAGTACTTC.

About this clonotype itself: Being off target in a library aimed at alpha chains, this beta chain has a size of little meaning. CDR3 region: CASSDGQFNEAFF. DNA for the CDR3: TGTGCCAGCAGCGATGGACAGTTTAATGAAGCTTTCTTT. V is TRBV7-9 and J is TRBJ1-1, with TRBD1 as a possible D gene (6 bases). With 5 bases removed from V and 7 bases from J, the gap between germline ends came to 14 bases. The CDR3 has 13 amino acids. Per germline, CDR1 SEHNR and CDR2 FQNEAQ (reference sequence).

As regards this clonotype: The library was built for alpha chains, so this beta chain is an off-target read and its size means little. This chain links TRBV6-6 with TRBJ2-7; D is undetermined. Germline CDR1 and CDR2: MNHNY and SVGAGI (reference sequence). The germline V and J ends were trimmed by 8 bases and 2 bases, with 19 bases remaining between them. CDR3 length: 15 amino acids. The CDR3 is CASSSVKNSAYEQYF. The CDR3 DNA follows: TGTGCCAGCTCGTCGGTTAAGAACAGTGCCTACGAGCAGTACTTC.

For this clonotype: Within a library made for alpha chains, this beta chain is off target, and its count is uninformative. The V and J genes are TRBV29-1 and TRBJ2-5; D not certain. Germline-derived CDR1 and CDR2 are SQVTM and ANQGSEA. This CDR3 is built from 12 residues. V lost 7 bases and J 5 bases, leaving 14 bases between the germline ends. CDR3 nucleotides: TGCAGCGCCTTCAACCCTTCGGAGACCCAGTACTTC. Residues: CSAFNPSETQYF.

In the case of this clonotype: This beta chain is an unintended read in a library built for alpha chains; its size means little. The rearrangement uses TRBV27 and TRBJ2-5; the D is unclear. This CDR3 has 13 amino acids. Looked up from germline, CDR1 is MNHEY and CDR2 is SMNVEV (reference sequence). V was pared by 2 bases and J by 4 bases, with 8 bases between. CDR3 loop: CASSLIGPETQYF. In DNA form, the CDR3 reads TGTGCCAGCAGTTTAATCGGGCCAGAGACCCAGTACTTC.

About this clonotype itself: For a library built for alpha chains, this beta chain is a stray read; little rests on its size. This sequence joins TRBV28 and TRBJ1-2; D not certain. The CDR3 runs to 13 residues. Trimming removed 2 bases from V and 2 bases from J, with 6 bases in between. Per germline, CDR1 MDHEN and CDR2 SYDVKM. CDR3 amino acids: CASSLEQNYGYTF. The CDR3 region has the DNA TGTGCCAGCAGTTTAGAACAGAACTATGGCTACACCTTC.